This T cell receptor (beta chain) was observed in a study of blood T cell repertoires in COVID-19. The wider study: The study drew acute and convalescent COVID-19 samples from the United States, Italy and Spain. Sample material is recorded as cDNA or gDNA derived from T cells, B-cell-depleted T cells, or PBMCs.

Only in-frame clones appear in the TCRdb table, and some are missing; sequencing was by immunoSEQ multiplex PCR. The data hold around 75,000 clones, with 88% observed a single time. The V and J ends lost 8 bases and 5 bases respectively, with 12 bases between them. The germline V gene encodes CDR1 MNHEY and CDR2 SVGAGI. The CDR3 spans 12 residues. The receptor was isolated from a human donor in a cohort sampled during active COVID-19. The V gene is TRBV6-5, the J gene TRBJ2-5, with D perhaps matching TRBD2 (6 bases). Material for sequencing was peripheral blood. CDR3: CASRGLGETQYF. The CDR3 DNA reads as TGTGCCAGCCGGGGACTCGGGGAGACCCAGTACTTC.